The following is a T cell receptor beta chain sequence with its context. One Seattle source followed patients from active infection through their disease course. V lost 2 bases, J lost 0 bases, and 15 bases lay in between. CDR3 length: 17 amino acids. Germline V gene lookup returns CDR1 MNHNS and CDR2 SASEGT. TCRdb's table, derived via immunoSEQ multiplex PCR, lists solely in-frame clones and lacks some. The table has some 68,000 clones, roughly 87% seen once. The data were taken from a study of blood T cell repertoires in COVID-19. Across the study: PBMCs, B-cell-depleted T cells, or T cells were the source of the cDNA or gDNA that made up the material.

The clonotype was recovered from a man between 45 and 60 years old with COVID-19, enrolled during active disease. Sequencing was done on a sample of peripheral blood. The chain uses TRBV6-1 and TRBJ2-3; possible D gene TRBD2, 6 bases. CDR3: CASSEMGVGSSTDTQYF. Here the CDR3 DNA reads TGTGCCAGCAGTGAAATGGGGGTCGGGAGTAGCACAGATACGCAGTATTTT.